What follows describes a single T cell receptor beta chain. This clone was recorded only once. Its cognate antigen has yet to be identified. Per-base qualities were not stored, and no clone one base away is much larger. The immunoSEQ Assay was the method used to sequence TCRbeta CDR3 regions. After extraction, genomic DNA underwent amplification by bias-controlled multiplex PCR, followed by high-throughput sequencing. The authors' analysis ran thus. Collapsing and filtering of sequences were performed to quantify the absolute abundance of each unique TCRbeta CDR3 region. T cell fraction was estimated by normalizing TCRbeta template counts to usable DNA, with usable DNA measured through amplification of reference genes found in all nucleated cells. Repertoire TCRs were annotated as SARS-CoV-2-specific when V gene, CDR3 amino acid sequence and J gene were exactly matched to a known reactive TCR set. The reference SARS-CoV-2 TCR set came from MIRA and was filtered for enrichment in COVID-19-positive ImmuneCODE repertoires, removing public or cross-reactive TCRs. Using the MIRA antigens, annotated TCRs were further analysed by specific ORF or by position within an ORF. Breadth was defined as the number of annotated unique rearrangements divided by the total number of unique productive rearrangements, and depth was defined as the summed frequency of the annotated unique rearrangements. TCR breadth was compared between groups using two-sided Wilcoxon rank-sum tests. Imported from immuneACCESS, the table was reduced by TCRdb to in-frame sequences with V and J called. These copies leave out some clones; in studies compared against another copy, an unresolved V gene accounts for under half, and the cause of the remainder is not known. V and J calls and clone size follow that table, whereas D and trimming were derived from the DNA. The sample table lists around 320,000 clones, around 84% of them with a count of one. More than 1.5% of the sample goes to the ten largest clones.

The data originate from a study of Ad26.COV2.S vaccination and SARS-CoV-2 variants (dated by TCRdb to the early 2020s). Regarding the complete study: Vaccine-arm donors came from COV1001, a multicentre, randomized, double-blind, placebo-controlled phase I-IIa trial of Ad26.COV2.S in healthy adults. Ad26.COV2.S was given intramuscularly at 5x10^10 or 1x10^11 viral particles, as a single shot or as two shots 56 days apart. The specificity and breadth of SARS-CoV-2-reactive T cell receptors after Ad26.COV2.S vaccination were assessed by TCRbeta repertoire sequencing. The TCR-sequenced set comprised around 30 samples: about 19 Ad26.COV2.S vaccine recipients, 5 placebo recipients and 8 SARS-CoV-2 convalescent individuals. Trial participants were randomized into five groups of five, in which low-dose or high-dose Ad26.COV2.S was given once or twice, or placebo was given on both occasions. Blinding of investigators to trial group allocation was maintained during experiments and outcome assessment. The study at large found these results: Substantial breadth of spike-specific CD8+ and CD4+ T cell responses was reported after vaccination. Vaccine and placebo recipients had similar non-spike TCR breadth, a finding consistent with the vaccine containing only spike. The study was not powered for comparison of responses between vaccine doses or regimens. Compared with placebo recipients, Ad26.COV2.S recipients showed higher spike-specific TCR breadth (P = 0.0014). The authors noted that the TCR breadth and depth analyses may have underestimated total T cell responses.

CDR1 and CDR2, per the germline V gene, are SGDLS and YYNGEE. At the junction V is shortened by 7 bases and J by 5 bases, with 19 bases in between. The CDR3 numbers 15 residues from cysteine through phenylalanine. Only the CDR3 DNA stays, 45 bases, in frame from base 1. The sample's treatment or condition label is to be understood as: 15 to 20 received Ad26.COV2.S at low or high dose, single or two shots; about 5 received placebo; per-sample allocation not given. For vaccine and placebo recipients, repertoires were sequenced using samples collected on day 63 after the first injection. Between 29 July and 7 August 2020, Cohort 1b enrolled about 27 adults aged 18-55 years at one site in Boston, USA. As a vaccine, Ad26.COV2.S was a replication-incompetent adenovirus type 26 vector that expressed a prefusion-stabilized SARS-CoV-2 spike protein derived from the original Wuhan strain.

The sequence derives from a person between 18 and 65 years old who received the Ad26.COV2.S COVID-19 vaccine or a placebo. The sample was peripheral blood, taken in a trial of Ad26.COV2.S vaccine versus placebo. The chain employs TRBV9 and TRBJ2-1; the D segment is perhaps TRBD1 or TRBD2, each sharing 5 matched bases. In nucleotides, the sequence is TGTGCCAGCCGAACCGCCGGGGCTCCTGACAATGAGCAGTTCTTC. Translated, this gives CASRTAGAPDNEQFF.